This T cell receptor beta chain was sequenced during a study of T cells after yellow fever vaccination (dated by TCRdb to 2018 to 2020). Turning to the overall study: The SMART-Seq v4 Ultra Low Input RNA kit was used to prepare libraries from fractions with low cell numbers. Bulk PBMC replicates and cell subsets were isolated from blood drawn at multiple timepoints before and after both primary and secondary immunization. Two healthy male donors made up the cohort, one aged 18 to 30 years and the other aged 30 to 40 years. To track T-cell clones before and after primary and booster YFV17D yellow fever vaccination, bulk TCR alpha and beta repertoires were sequenced longitudinally.

The sample holds many counts of this clonotype. Its antigen target is currently unknown. Base qualities are not at hand, and no much larger clone is one base apart. Here is what the overall study found, with its caveats: A small fraction of clonotypes showed up in both the CD4 and CD8 compartments, probably as a result of convergent recombination. After the booster, most clones that had expanded after primary vaccination were detected again (about 95% of CD4 and more than 80% of CD8), suggesting broad maintenance of memory. Because abundant contaminating clonotypes from the bulk population could be contained in FACS-sorted repertoires, computational filtering was required. Compared with the primary T-cell response, the secondary T-cell response was weaker but faster, peaking on day 5 rather than day 15. Because the study included only two donors, the extent to which the findings can be generalized is limited.

The instrument was an Illumina NovaSeq 6000. TCR cDNA was made using 5'RACE template switching, a step that added a universal primer site and unique molecular identifiers. Priming for cDNA synthesis came from both the TCR alpha and TCR beta constant segments. Library amplification involved two PCR steps, and the second step added sample barcodes and sequencing adapters. Sequencing of libraries was performed on Illumina HiSeq 2500 (2x100 bp) or NovaSeq (2x150 bp). The original pipeline was this. Reads were demultiplexed and collapsed into UMI consensus sequences with MIGEC, and V(D)J alignment was performed with MiXCR. Vaccine-responding clonotypes were identified with edgeR using replicate PBMC samples, with FDR below 0.01 and a log2 fold change above 5 up to day 15 being required. Bulk clonotypes were assigned CD4 or CD8 identity according to which sequenced CD4 or CD8 repertoire held them at higher abundance. In TCRdb, the public reads were trimmed at Q25 with fastp and aligned with MiXCR, with productive beta chains retained. Each entry merges the rows of one CDR3 protein and shows their most common DNA and genes. These V and J calls rely on TCRdb rather than the paper's analysis. The sample records about 310,000 distinct CDR3 sequences, less than 4.5% of which are singletons. 23% of the sample is held by the ten biggest clonotypes.

The intended sense of this specimen's treatment or condition label: live attenuated yellow fever vaccine strain. At each blood-draw timepoint, two biological replicates of bulk PBMCs were collected. PBMCs were isolated from peripheral blood using a standard Ficoll-Paque protocol. TriZol was used to extract RNA from bulk PBMCs, CD4 and CD8 fractions, and dextramer-positive and dextramer-negative fractions. Taken from the germline V gene, the CDR1 and CDR2 loops are SGHRS and YFSETQ. From the cysteine up to the phenylalanine, the CDR3 has a length of 16 residues. CDR3 DNA is the only sequence kept; it has 48 bases, read in frame from the first base. V gives up 0 bases and J gives up 5 bases, and the segment between their germline ends measures 12 bases.

This sequence was found in a man between 18 and 29 years old who received the YFV17D yellow fever vaccine. The V gene is TRBV5-1 and the J gene is TRBJ1-6, with no D gene named confidently. Sequenced here: PBMCs, sampled on the day of the yellow fever booster vaccination. The nucleotides read TGCGCCAGCAGCTTGGGGACGGACTTTCATAATTCACCCCTCCACTTT. Its coded protein is CASSLGTDFHNSPLHF.